The next 14 T cell receptor beta chains were all read from a single sample in a study of blood T cell repertoires in COVID-19. Repertoires were generated with immunoSEQ multiplex PCR, while TCRdb's copy carries only in-frame clones and drops some. The repertoire has about 180,000 clones, approximately 90% of them found once; the top ten carry about 1.9%. Sequencing used peripheral blood. These receptors all stem from a man younger than 35 who had recovered from COVID-19.

The CDR3 region has the DNA TGTGCCAGCAGCACCCGGGACAGGGTGACGACCTTC. Protein product: CASSTRDRVTTF. The chain joins TRBV7-9 to TRBJ1-2; 9 bases fit TRBD1. Germline CDR1 SEHNR, CDR2 FQNEAQ (reference sequence). Trimming at V came to 5 bases and at J to 14 bases, leaving 9 bases not matched to a gene. CDR3 length equals 12 residues.

V and J are TRBV7-2 and TRBJ2-1; 12 bases are a match to TRBD2. This CDR3 has 15 residues. Germline V CDR1 and CDR2: SGHTA, FQGNSA. Unmatched junction bases numbered 4, after V lost 5 bases and J lost 5 bases. Here the CDR3 DNA reads TGTGCCAGCAGCGCTACTAGCGGGAGGCACAATGAGCAGTTCTTC. This sequence encodes CASSATSGRHNEQFF.

CDR3 residues: CASSLHLAGGPGNEQFF. In DNA form, the CDR3 reads TGCGCCAGCAGCTTGCACCTAGCGGGAGGGCCGGGGAATGAGCAGTTCTTC. The V and J genes are TRBV5-1 and TRBJ2-1; TRBD2 matches at 12 bases. Per the germline V gene, CDR1 is SGHRS and CDR2 is YFSETQ. This CDR3 contains 17 residues. Trimming took 1 base from V and 7 from J; bases not matched to a gene: 9.

This sequence joins TRBV6-6 and TRBJ2-7; D might be TRBD2 (5 bases). Germline CDR1 and CDR2: MNHNY and SVGAGI (reference sequence). The ends were cut back, 2 bases at V and 2 bases at J, with 13 bases in the middle. The CDR3 is 15 amino acids. The CDR3: CASSYTGGTTYEQYF. CDR3 DNA sequence: TGTGCCAGCAGTTACACCGGAGGTACGACCTACGAGCAGTACTTC.

V and J are TRBV3-1 (or the pseudogene TRBV3-2) and TRBJ2-2; D possibly corresponds to TRBD2 (5 bases). The CDR3 has 17 residues. V lost 0 bases, J lost 3 bases, and 14 bases lay in between. Germline CDR1 and CDR2: LGHDT and YNNKEL (reference sequence). DNA for the CDR3: TGTGCCAGCAGCCAAGATGAATTGAGGGAGTACACCGGGGAGCTGTTTTTT. This codes for CASSQDELREYTGELFF.

J is TRBJ1-1 and V is TRBV5-5, with D possibly being TRBD1 (5 bases). Germline CDR1 is SGHKS and CDR2 is YYEKEE (reference sequence). This CDR3 has 14 amino acids. V was cut by 2 bases and J by 4 bases, with 12 bases left in between. The CDR3, as DNA: TGTGCCAGCAGCTTCGGGGGAATGGTCACTGAAGCTTTCTTT. Its translation is CASSFGGMVTEAFF.

This chain uses TRBV5-1 with TRBJ1-1; 8 bases line up with TRBD1. Germline trimming cut 4 bases from V and 6 bases from J; bases unmatched to any gene: 8. The CDR3 contains 14 residues. Germline assignment: CDR1 SGHRS and CDR2 YFSETQ. The CDR3 region is CASSPTGAKAEAFF. In DNA, the CDR3 is TGCGCCAGCAGCCCGACAGGGGCTAAGGCTGAAGCTTTCTTT.

The chain recombines TRBV27 with TRBJ1-3; the D gene is possibly TRBD1 (5 bases). Trimming shortened V by 4 bases and J by 1 base, and 11 bases separated the two germline ends. This CDR3 contains 15 residues. Germline CDR1 is MNHEY and CDR2 is SMNVEV (reference sequence). CDR3 sequence reads: CASSWRGLSGNTIYF. The CDR3 region has the DNA TGTGCCAGCAGTTGGAGGGGACTATCTGGAAACACCATATATTTT.

V is TRBV7-8 and J is TRBJ2-2; 7 bases are a match to TRBD1. Unmatched junction bases numbered 6, after V lost 7 bases and J lost 4 bases. CDR1 SGHVS and CDR2 FQNEAQ come from the germline V gene. This CDR3 contains 14 residues. Here the CDR3 DNA reads TGTGCCAGCACCGACAGGGTCTTCACCGGGGAGCTGTTTTTT. It yields the protein CASTDRVFTGELFF.

The chain carries TRBV27 and TRBJ2-7, with a possible D match to TRBD2 (6 bases). Deletions cut 5 bases from V and 6 bases from J, with 20 bases between. This CDR3 has 15 residues. CDR1 and CDR2 from the germline V gene are MNHEY and SMNVEV (reference sequence). CDR3: CASSQRESYLPEQYF. DNA of the CDR3: TGTGCCAGCAGTCAACGGGAGAGTTACCTTCCCGAGCAGTACTTC.

The chain joins TRBV5-1 to TRBJ2-1; 8 bases match TRBD2. J lost 5 bases, V lost 4 bases, and 8 bases had no gene match. CDR3 size: 15 residues. In germline, CDR1 is SGHRS, CDR2 YFSETQ. CDR3 sequence: CASSLWTSRDNEQFF. The CDR3 DNA reads as TGCGCCAGCAGCCTTTGGACTAGCAGAGACAATGAGCAGTTCTTC.

The J gene is TRBJ1-2, the V gene TRBV19; 7 nucleotides match TRBD1. The CDR3 is made up of 17 amino acids. CDR1 and CDR2 (germline): LNHDA, SQIVND (reference sequence). The trim removed 3 bases at V and 6 bases at J, leaving 16 bases unmatched. The CDR3 DNA is TGTGCCAGTAGTATTGTTCATGGCGCGTCAGGGGGACATGGCTACACCTTC. It is translated as CASSIVHGASGGHGYTF.

V usage is TRBV27 and J usage is TRBJ2-7; 7 bases map to TRBD1. Germline CDR1 reads MNHEY; CDR2 reads SMNVEV (reference sequence). The CDR3 is 15 amino acids. The V segment lost 6 bases and the J segment 1 base; nucleotides outside the gene matches: 9. The CDR3 DNA sequence: TGTGCCAGCAGGAACCACGGGACAGCATCCTACGAGCAGTACTTC. This encodes CASRNHGTASYEQYF.

This chain joins TRBV18 and TRBJ1-1; 7 bases fit TRBD1. CDR1 is KGHSH, CDR2 LQKENI, per germline. V was pared by 3 bases and J by 0 bases, with 4 bases of the junction left unmatched. CDR3 length equals 15 residues. CDR3 coding DNA: TGTGCCAGCTCACCTCGGGACAGCCTGAACACTGAAGCTTTCTTT. Encoded protein: CASSPRDSLNTEAFF.